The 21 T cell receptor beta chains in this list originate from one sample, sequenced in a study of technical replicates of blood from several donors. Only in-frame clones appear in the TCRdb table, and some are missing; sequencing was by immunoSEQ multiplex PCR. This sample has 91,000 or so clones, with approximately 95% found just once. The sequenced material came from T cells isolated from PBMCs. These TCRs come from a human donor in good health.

The DNA of the CDR3 is TGTGCCAGCGTACAGGGATCTGGGGCCAACGTCCTGACTTTC. The encoded protein is CASVQGSGANVLTF. V usage is TRBV18 and J usage is TRBJ2-6; weak D call: TRBD1 (6 bases). CDR1 is KGHSH and CDR2 is LQKENI in the germline V gene. V was pared by 8 bases and J by 1 base, with 9 bases between. This CDR3 has 14 residues.

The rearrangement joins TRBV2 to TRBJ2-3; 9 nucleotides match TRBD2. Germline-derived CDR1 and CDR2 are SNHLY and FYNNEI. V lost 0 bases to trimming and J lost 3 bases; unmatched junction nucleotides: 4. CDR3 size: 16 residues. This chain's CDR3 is CASSEARGGGTDTQYF. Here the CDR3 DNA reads TGTGCCAGCAGTGAAGCGCGGGGGGGTGGGACAGATACGCAGTATTTT.

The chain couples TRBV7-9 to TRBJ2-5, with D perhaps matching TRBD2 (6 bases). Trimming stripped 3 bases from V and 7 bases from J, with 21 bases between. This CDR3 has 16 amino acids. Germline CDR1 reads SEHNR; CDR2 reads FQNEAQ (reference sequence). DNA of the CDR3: TGTGCCAGCAGCTTGCACGCAGGCGGGAAGAGAAGGACCCAGTACTTC. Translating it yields CASSLHAGGKRRTQYF. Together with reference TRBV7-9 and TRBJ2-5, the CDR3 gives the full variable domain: DTGVSQNPRHKITKRGQNVTFRCDPISEHNRLYWYRQTLGQGPEFLTYFQNEAQLEKSRLLSDRFSAERPKGSFSTLEIQRTEQGDSAMYLCASSLHAGGKRRTQYFGPGTRLLVL.

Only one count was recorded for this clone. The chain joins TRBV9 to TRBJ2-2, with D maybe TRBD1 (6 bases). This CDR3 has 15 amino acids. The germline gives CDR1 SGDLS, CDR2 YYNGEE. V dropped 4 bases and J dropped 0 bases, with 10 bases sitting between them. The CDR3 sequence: CASSPTGSNTGELFF. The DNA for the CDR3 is TGTGCCAGCAGCCCTACAGGGTCGAACACCGGGGAGCTGTTTTTT.

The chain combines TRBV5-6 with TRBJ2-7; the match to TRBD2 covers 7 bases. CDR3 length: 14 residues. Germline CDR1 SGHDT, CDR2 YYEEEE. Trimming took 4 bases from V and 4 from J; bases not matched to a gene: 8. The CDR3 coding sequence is TGTGCCAGCAGCCCCCTTTCGGGGGGTTACGAGCAGTACTTC. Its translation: CASSPLSGGYEQYF.

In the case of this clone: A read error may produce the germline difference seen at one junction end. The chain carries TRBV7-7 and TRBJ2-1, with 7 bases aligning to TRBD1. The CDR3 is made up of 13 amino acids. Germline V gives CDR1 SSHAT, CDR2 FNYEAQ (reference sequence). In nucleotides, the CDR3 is TGTGCTAGCAGCTCGGGACAGTTCGATGAGCAGTTCTTC. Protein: CASSSGQFDEQFF.

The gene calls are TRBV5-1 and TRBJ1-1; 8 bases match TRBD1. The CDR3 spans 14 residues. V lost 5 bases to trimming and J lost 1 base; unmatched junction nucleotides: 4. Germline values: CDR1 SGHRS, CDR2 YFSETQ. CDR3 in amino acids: CASSDRGPNTEAFF. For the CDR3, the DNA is TGCGCCAGCAGTGACAGGGGCCCGAACACTGAAGCTTTCTTT.

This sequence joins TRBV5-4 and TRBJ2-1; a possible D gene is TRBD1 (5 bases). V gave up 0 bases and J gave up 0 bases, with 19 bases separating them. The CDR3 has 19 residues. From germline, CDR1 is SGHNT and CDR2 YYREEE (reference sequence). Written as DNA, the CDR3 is TGTGCCAGCAGCTTGGTGGGATCCAGGGTTTCTAGCTCCTACAATGAGCAGTTCTTC. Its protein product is CASSLVGSRVSSSYNEQFF.

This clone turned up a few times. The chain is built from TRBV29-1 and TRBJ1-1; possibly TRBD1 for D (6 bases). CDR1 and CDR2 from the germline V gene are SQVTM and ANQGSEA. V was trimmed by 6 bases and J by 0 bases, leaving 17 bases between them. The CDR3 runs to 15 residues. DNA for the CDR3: TGCAGCGTCAATGGACAGACTCTCATGAACACTGAAGCTTTCTTT. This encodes CSVNGQTLMNTEAFF.

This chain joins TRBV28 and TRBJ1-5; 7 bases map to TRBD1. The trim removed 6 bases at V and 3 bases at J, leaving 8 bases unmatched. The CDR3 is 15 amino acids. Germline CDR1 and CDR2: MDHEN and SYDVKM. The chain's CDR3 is CASRSPGQANQPQHF. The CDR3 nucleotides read TGTGCCAGCAGATCCCCTGGACAGGCCAATCAGCCCCAGCATTTT.

In DNA, the CDR3 is TGTGCCAGCAACAGGGCCCAACAACAAGAGACCCAGTACTTC. Translating gives CASNRAQQQETQYF. The chain couples TRBV6-1 to TRBJ2-5, with D possibly matching TRBD1 (6 bases). The V and J ends lost 7 bases and 2 bases respectively, with 14 bases between them. The CDR3 is 14 amino acids. CDR1 and CDR2 from the germline V gene are MNHNS and SASEGT.

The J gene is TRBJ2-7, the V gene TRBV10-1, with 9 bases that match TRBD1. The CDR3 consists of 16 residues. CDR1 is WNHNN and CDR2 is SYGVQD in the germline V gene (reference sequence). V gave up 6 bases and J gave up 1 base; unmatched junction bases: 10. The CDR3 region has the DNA TGCGCCAGCAGCGACGTGGCCGGGACAGGGTCCTACGAGCAGTACTTC. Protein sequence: CASSDVAGTGSYEQYF.

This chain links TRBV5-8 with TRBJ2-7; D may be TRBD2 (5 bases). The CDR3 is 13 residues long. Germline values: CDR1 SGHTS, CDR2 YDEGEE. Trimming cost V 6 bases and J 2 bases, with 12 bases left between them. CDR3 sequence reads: CASTSGNPYEQYF. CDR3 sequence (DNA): TGTGCCAGCACGTCCGGGAACCCCTACGAGCAGTACTTC.

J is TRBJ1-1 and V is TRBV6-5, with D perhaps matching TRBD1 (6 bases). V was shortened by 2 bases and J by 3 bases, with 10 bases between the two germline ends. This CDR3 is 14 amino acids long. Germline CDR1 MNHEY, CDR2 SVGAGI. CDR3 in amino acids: CASSYGGGHTEAFF. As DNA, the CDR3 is TGTGCCAGCAGTTACGGCGGGGGGCACACTGAAGCTTTCTTT.

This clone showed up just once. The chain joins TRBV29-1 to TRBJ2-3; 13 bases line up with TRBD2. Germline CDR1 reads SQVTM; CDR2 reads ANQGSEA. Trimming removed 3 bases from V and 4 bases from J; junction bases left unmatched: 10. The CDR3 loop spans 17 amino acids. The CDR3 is CSVEGGGLAGVPDTQYF. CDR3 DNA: TGCAGCGTTGAGGGGGGTGGACTAGCGGGAGTCCCAGATACGCAGTATTTT.

CDR3 amino acids: CASSIRRGRTGELFF. The CDR3 DNA reads TGTGCCAGTAGTATACGCAGGGGGCGTACCGGGGAGCTGTTTTTT. The chain employs TRBV19 and TRBJ2-2; 8 bases map to TRBD1. Germline V gene lookup returns CDR1 LNHDA and CDR2 SQIVND (reference sequence). The CDR3 has 15 residues. V was pared by 2 bases and J by 5 bases, with 4 bases of the junction left unmatched.

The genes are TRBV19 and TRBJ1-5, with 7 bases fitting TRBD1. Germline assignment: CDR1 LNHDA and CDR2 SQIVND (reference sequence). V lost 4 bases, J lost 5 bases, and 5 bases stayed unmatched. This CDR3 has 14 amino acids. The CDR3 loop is CASSSRDSHQPQHF. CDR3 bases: TGTGCCAGTAGTAGCCGGGACAGCCATCAGCCCCAGCATTTT.

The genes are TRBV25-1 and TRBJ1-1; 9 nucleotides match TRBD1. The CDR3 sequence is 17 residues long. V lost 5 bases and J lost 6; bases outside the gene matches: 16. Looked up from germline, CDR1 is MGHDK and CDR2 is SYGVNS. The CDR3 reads CASSPTRDGTGIAEAFF. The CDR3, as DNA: TGTGCCAGCAGTCCCACACGAGATGGGACAGGGATCGCTGAAGCTTTCTTT.

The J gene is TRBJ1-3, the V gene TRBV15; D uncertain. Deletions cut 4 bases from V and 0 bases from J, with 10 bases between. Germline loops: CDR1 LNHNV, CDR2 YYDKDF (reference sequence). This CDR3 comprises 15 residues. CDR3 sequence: CATSIRRGSGNTIYF. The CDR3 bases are TGTGCCACCAGCATAAGAAGAGGCTCTGGAAACACCATATATTTT. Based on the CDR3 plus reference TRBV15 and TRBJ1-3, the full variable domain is DAMVIQNPRYQVTQFGKPVTLSCSQTLNHNVMYWYQQKSSQAPKLLFHYYDKDFNNEADTPDNFQSRRPNTSFCFLDIRSPGLGDTAMYLCATSIRRGSGNTIYFGEGSWLTVV.

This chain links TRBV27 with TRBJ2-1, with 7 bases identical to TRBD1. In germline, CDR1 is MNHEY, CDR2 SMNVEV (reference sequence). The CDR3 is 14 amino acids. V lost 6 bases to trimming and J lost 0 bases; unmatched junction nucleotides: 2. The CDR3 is CASRPGGSYNEQFF. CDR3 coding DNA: TGTGCCAGCAGACCAGGGGGCTCCTACAATGAGCAGTTCTTC.

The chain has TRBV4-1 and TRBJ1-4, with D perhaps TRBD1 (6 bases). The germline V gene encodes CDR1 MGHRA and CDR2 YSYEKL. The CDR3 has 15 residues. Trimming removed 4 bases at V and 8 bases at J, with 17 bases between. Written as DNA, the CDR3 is TGCGCCAGCAGCCCCCGACAGGAAGGAGACGAAAAACTGTTTTTT. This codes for CASSPRQEGDEKLFF.